A selection of T cell receptor beta chains follows, all from one sample in a study of shared clonotypes between healthy human individuals. Assay used: immunoSEQ multiplex PCR; TCRdb lists only in-frame clones, some missing. The repertoire holds approximately 2,000,000 clones, with approximately 92% as singletons. Material: naive CD8+ T cells from PBMCs. The source of these receptors is a man younger than 30 in good health. Some clones in this sample may be carry-over from other donors' samples. CDR3s include the opening cysteine and the closing phenylalanine or tryptophan. D genes are given only for firm matches. The size of a clone is reported for some rows only, either as once, few or many, or as a class for expanded clones.

- - TRBJ2-7 TRBV21-1 CASSPPLGPLVNTYEQYF TGTGCCAGCAGCCCTCCCCTCGGCCCCCTCGTAAATACCTACGAGCAGTACTTC
TRBD1 once TRBJ2-1 TRBV5-1 CASSLAGQGWINEQFF TGCGCCAGCAGCTTGGCCGGACAGGGTTGGATCAATGAGCAGTTCTTC
- - TRBJ2-7 TRBV28 CASSLRGTSYEQYF TGTGCCAGCAGTTTAAGGGGAACCTCCTACGAGCAGTACTTC
TRBD1 - TRBJ1-4 TRBV4-1 CASSVTGGTDEKLFF TGCGCCAGCAGCGTCACAGGGGGGACTGATGAAAAACTGTTTTTT
- - TRBJ2-7 TRBV19 CASKDWVSQGEQYF TGTGCCAGTAAGGACTGGGTCTCCCAAGGGGAGCAGTACTTC
TRBD1 - TRBJ1-5 TRBV28 CASSLYGQGFQPQHF TGTGCCAGCAGTTTATACGGACAGGGCTTTCAGCCCCAGCATTTT
- - TRBJ2-2 TRBV4-1 CASSQVESDGELFF TGCGCCAGCAGCCAAGTGGAGAGTGATGGGGAGCTGTTTTTT
- - TRBJ2-6 TRBV9 CASSVWGAGANVLTF TGTGCCAGCAGCGTATGGGGGGCTGGGGCCAACGTCCTGACTTTC
- - TRBJ2-7 TRBV5-8 CASSLGAGSSYEQYF TGTGCCAGCAGCTTGGGGGCAGGGTCTTCGTACGAGCAGTACTTC
- - TRBJ2-2 TRBV7-9 CASSLTGRSGELFF TGTGCCAGCAGCTTAACGGGGCGGAGCGGGGAGCTGTTTTTT
TRBD2 - TRBJ2-7 TRBV11-2 CASSQTSASSYEQYF TGTGCCAGCAGCCAGACTAGCGCCAGCTCCTACGAGCAGTACTTC
- - TRBJ2-1 TRBV4-1 CASSQDYGTSSYNEQFF TGCGCCAGCAGCCAAGATTATGGGACATCTTCCTACAATGAGCAGTTCTTC
TRBD2 few TRBJ2-7 TRBV5-5 CASTPTSGSYEQYF TGTGCCAGCACCCCGACTAGCGGGAGCTACGAGCAGTACTTC
- - TRBJ2-2 TRBV28 CASRPREVGELFF TGTGCCAGCAGGCCCAGGGAGGTCGGGGAGCTGTTTTTT
- - TRBJ1-1 TRBV4-1 CASSPHEGGWKDTEAFF TGCGCCAGCAGCCCCCACGAGGGGGGTTGGAAGGACACTGAAGCTTTCTTT
TRBD2 once TRBJ2-7 TRBV5-6 CASSLGGSSYEQYF TGTGCCAGCAGCTTAGGCGGGAGCTCCTACGAGCAGTACTTC
- - TRBJ2-7 TRBV11-2 CASSLVLTEHPYEQYF TGTGCCAGCAGCTTAGTTCTCACAGAACACCCCTACGAGCAGTACTTC
- - TRBJ2-7 TRBV29-1 CSARDQDDEQYF TGCAGCGCAAGGGACCAAGACGACGAGCAGTACTTC
- - TRBJ2-5 TRBV7-2 CASSLAGGETQYF TGTGCCAGCAGCTTAGCCGGGGGCGAGACCCAGTACTTC
TRBD1 - TRBJ2-7 TRBV28 CASSLRKTRQGTYEQYF TGTGCCAGCAGTTTGAGAAAAACCAGACAGGGGACCTACGAGCAGTACTTC
- - TRBJ2-7 TRBV29-1 CSVEAPHELGSTYEQYF TGCAGCGTTGAAGCGCCCCACGAGTTGGGATCCACCTACGAGCAGTACTTC
- - TRBJ2-3 TRBV27 CASSQTYPDTQYF TGTGCCAGCAGTCAAACATATCCAGATACGCAGTATTTT
- - TRBJ2-1 TRBV9 CASSVGYTRGNEQFF TGTGCCAGCAGCGTAGGATATACACGGGGTAATGAGCAGTTCTTC
TRBD1 - TRBJ1-5 TRBV7-8 CASSLDGDRANQPQHF TGTGCCAGCAGCTTAGATGGGGACAGGGCCAATCAGCCCCAGCATTTT
- - TRBJ2-2 TRBV27 CASSLSQRTVTNTGELFF TGTGCCAGCAGTTTATCCCAGAGGACGGTAACGAACACCGGGGAGCTGTTTTTT
- - TRBJ1-6 TRBV28 CASSLHGDSPLHF TGTGCCAGCAGTTTACACGGGGACTCACCCCTCCACTTT
- - TRBJ1-4 TRBV4-3 CASSQVRQTTNEKLFF TGCGCCAGCAGCCAAGTTCGGCAGACAACTAATGAAAAACTGTTTTTT
- - TRBJ1-5 TRBV5-5 CASSLGPSNQPQHF TGTGCCAGCAGCCTGGGCCCTAGCAATCAGCCCCAGCATTTT
- - TRBJ2-7 TRBV7-9 CASSPVAAPGEQYF TGTGCCAGCAGCCCGGTAGCAGCGCCCGGGGAGCAGTACTTC
TRBD2 once TRBJ2-1 TRBV5-1 CASSTGLAGGPGYNEQFF TGCGCCAGCAGCACCGGACTAGCGGGAGGGCCAGGGTACAATGAGCAGTTCTTC
- - TRBJ1-3 TRBV27 CASRLNGGNTIYF TGTGCCAGCAGGTTGAATGGTGGAAACACCATATATTTT
- - TRBJ2-1 TRBV7-9 CASSPSSGTAYNEQFF TGTGCCAGCAGCCCATCGTCCGGGACGGCCTACAATGAGCAGTTCTTC
TRBD2 - TRBJ2-7 TRBV28 CASTVAGGEYEQYF TGTGCCAGCACCGTAGCGGGAGGGGAGTACGAGCAGTACTTC
- - TRBJ2-2 TRBV5-5 CASSFPAGELFF TGTGCCAGCAGCTTTCCCGCCGGGGAGCTGTTTTTT
- - TRBJ1-2 TRBV9 CASSVGGSRYGYTF TGTGCCAGCAGCGTAGGGGGTAGCAGGTATGGCTACACCTTC
TRBD2 - TRBJ2-5 TRBV9 CASSVVAGGQETQYF TGTGCCAGCAGCGTAGTAGCGGGAGGTCAAGAGACCCAGTACTTC
TRBD2 - TRBJ2-7 TRBV2 CASPAGRASSYEQYF TGTGCCAGCCCGGCCGGGAGGGCCTCTTCCTACGAGCAGTACTTC
TRBD2 - TRBJ2-1 TRBV9 CASSVIAGYNEQFF TGTGCCAGCAGCGTAATAGCGGGCTACAATGAGCAGTTCTTC
- - TRBJ2-3 TRBV11-3 CASSSDGRDTQYF TGTGCCAGCAGCTCCGACGGACGAGATACGCAGTATTTT
- - TRBJ2-2 TRBV25-1 CASSEYPSENTGELFF TGTGCCAGCAGTGAATACCCCTCAGAGAACACCGGGGAGCTGTTTTTT
- - TRBJ1-2 TRBV7-2 CASSLRSVGQGSYGYTF TGTGCCAGCAGCTTAAGGTCTGTGGGGCAGGGATCCTATGGCTACACCTTC
- - TRBJ2-1 TRBV29-1 CSVGDGLGFF TGCAGCGTTGGGGACGGGCTGGGGTTCTTC
- - TRBJ1-1 TRBV29-1 CSVLGGSEAFF TGCAGCGTCTTAGGGGGTTCTGAAGCTTTCTTT